The 21 T cell receptor beta chains listed next were all sequenced from one sample in a study of blood T cell repertoires in COVID-19. Sequencing was performed with immunoSEQ multiplex PCR; in TCRdb, only in-frame clones are kept and a portion is missing. Counted here are a few hundred thousand clones, more than 65% occurring once; the ten biggest clones make up over 1.2%. Input material: peripheral blood. These receptors all come from a woman aged 40-49 years who had recovered from COVID-19.

The chain has TRBV30 and TRBJ2-6, with D tentatively TRBD1 (6 bases). Germline lookup yields CDR1 GTSNPN and CDR2 SVGIG (reference sequence). The CDR3 runs 13 residues. Trimming left V 7 bases short and J 0 bases short, with 7 bases between. CDR3 DNA: TGTGCCTTGGGGGCCTCTGGGGCCAACGTCCTGACTTTC. As protein: CALGASGANVLTF.

This clone was observed a single time. The chain carries TRBV19 and TRBJ2-6, with a possible D match to TRBD1 (6 bases). This CDR3 contains 17 residues. CDR1 is LNHDA, CDR2 SQIVND, per germline (reference sequence). The V and J ends lost 8 bases and 1 base respectively, with 18 bases between them. The CDR3 DNA is TGTGCCAGTTCTTCAACAGGGTCTACATCTGGGGCCAACGTCCTGACTTTC. Protein sequence: CASSSTGSTSGANVLTF.

The J gene is TRBJ1-1, the V gene TRBV5-1; TRBD1 agrees at 11 bases. The germline CDR1 and CDR2 sequences are SGHRS and YFSETQ. Germline trimming cut 4 bases from V and 4 bases from J; bases unmatched to any gene: 3. The CDR3 has 14 residues. CDR3 loop: CASSPGTGGTEAFF. The CDR3 nucleotides read TGCGCCAGCAGCCCCGGGACAGGGGGCACTGAAGCTTTCTTT.

The chain carries TRBV6-2 or TRBV6-3 and TRBJ2-5, with 11 bases that match TRBD2. CDR1 and CDR2 from the germline V gene are MNHEY and SVGEGT. This CDR3 has 16 amino acids. Losses at the gene ends were 5 bases for V and 7 bases for J; bases not matched to a gene: 12. CDR3 region: CASSPTISGGAGTQYF. CDR3 bases: TGTGCCAGCAGTCCGACAATTAGCGGGGGGGCCGGGACCCAGTACTTC.

The rearrangement links TRBV7-9 to TRBJ1-2; the D is unclear. This CDR3 is built from 14 residues. Looked up from germline, CDR1 is SEHNR and CDR2 is FQNEAQ (reference sequence). Trimming left V 6 bases short and J 7 bases short, with 18 bases between. As DNA, the CDR3 is TGTGCCAGCAGTTCAATTGCGGCCAGTAGTGGCTACACCTTC. Translating it yields CASSSIAASSGYTF. Together with reference TRBV7-9 and TRBJ1-2, the CDR3 gives the full variable domain: DTGVSQNPRHKITKRGQNVTFRCDPISEHNRLYWYRQTLGQGPEFLTYFQNEAQLEKSRLLSDRFSAERPKGSFSTLEIQRTEQGDSAMYLCASSSIAASSGYTFGSGTRLTVV.

CDR3 nucleotide sequence: TGCGCCAGCAGCCAGGGTAGTGTCGGGAGGATGAGGCGGACAGATACGCAGTATTTT. It is translated as CASSQGSVGRMRRTDTQYF. The chain carries TRBV4-1 and TRBJ2-3; TRBD2 matches at 7 bases. This CDR3 has 19 amino acids. V lost 3 bases to trimming and J lost 3 bases; unmatched junction nucleotides: 18. Germline assignment: CDR1 MGHRA and CDR2 YSYEKL.

This clone was found once. The chain uses TRBV2 and TRBJ1-5; D gene ambiguous. The germline V gene encodes CDR1 SNHLY and CDR2 FYNNEI. V dropped 1 base and J dropped 9 bases, with 19 bases sitting between them. The CDR3 contains 16 residues. The CDR3 sequence: CASSEGGVSKGVPQHF. The CDR3 DNA reads as TGTGCCAGCAGTGAAGGGGGAGTATCGAAAGGTGTGCCCCAGCATTTT.

The chain carries TRBV27 and TRBJ1-5; unclear D gene. The V gene's germline CDR1 is MNHEY and CDR2 SMNVEV (reference sequence). V was clipped by 6 bases and J by 7 bases, with 19 bases between them. The CDR3 extends over 15 amino acids. The CDR3 sequence is CASSHKGREGQPQHF. Here the CDR3 DNA reads TGTGCCAGCAGCCACAAAGGGAGGGAAGGACAGCCCCAGCATTTT.

The chain uses TRBV7-9 and TRBJ2-2; D is perhaps TRBD2 (5 bases). The CDR3 loop spans 15 amino acids. Per the germline V gene, CDR1 is SEHNR and CDR2 is FQNEAQ (reference sequence). V dropped 5 bases and J dropped 1 base, with 11 bases sitting between them. The CDR3 DNA is TGTGCCAGCAGCATCGACTACCAGAACACCGGGGAGCTGTTTTTT. Its protein product is CASSIDYQNTGELFF. The whole variable domain, remainder taken from reference TRBV7-9 and TRBJ2-2, is DTGVSQNPRHKITKRGQNVTFRCDPISEHNRLYWYRQTLGQGPEFLTYFQNEAQLEKSRLLSDRFSAERPKGSFSTLEIQRTEQGDSAMYLCASSIDYQNTGELFFGEGSRLTVL.

J is TRBJ1-4 and V is TRBV11-2; no reliable D call. Deletions cut 0 bases from V and 7 bases from J, with 6 bases between. Per the germline V gene, CDR1 is SGHAT and CDR2 is FQNNGV. CDR3 length: 13 residues. CDR3 nucleotides: TGTGCCAGCAGCTTAGATCGCGGTGAAAAACTGTTTTTT. Amino acids: CASSLDRGEKLFF.

This chain joins TRBV6-6 and TRBJ2-2; D unclear. CDR3 length: 13 residues. Looked up from germline, CDR1 is MNHNY and CDR2 is SVGAGI (reference sequence). Deletions cut 6 bases from V and 9 bases from J, with 14 bases between. The CDR3 spells CASSQSDEWELFF. The CDR3 bases are TGTGCCAGCAGCCAGAGCGATGAGTGGGAGCTGTTTTTT.

V is TRBV27 and J is TRBJ1-2; possible D gene TRBD1, 5 bases. Germline loops: CDR1 MNHEY, CDR2 SMNVEV (reference sequence). Deletions cut 4 bases from V and 3 bases from J, with 12 bases between. The CDR3 is 14 amino acids. CDR3 in DNA: TGTGCCAGCAGTTACAGGAGGGCGGACTATGGCTACACCTTC. Its translation: CASSYRRADYGYTF.

The V call is TRBV6-5, the J call TRBJ1-1; 9 nucleotides agree with TRBD1. The germline V gene has CDR1 MNHEY and CDR2 SVGAGI. There are 12 residues in the CDR3. The V and J ends lost 5 bases and 8 bases, in that order; junction bases with no gene match: 3. The CDR3 loop reads CASSSTGGEAFF. The CDR3 nucleotides are TGTGCCAGCAGTAGCACAGGGGGCGAAGCTTTCTTT.

The chain recombines TRBV19 with TRBJ1-5; D unresolved. V was cut by 5 bases and J by 2 bases, with 13 bases left in between. The germline CDR1 and CDR2 sequences are LNHDA and SQIVND (reference sequence). CDR3 size: 15 residues. The CDR3 bases are TGTGCCAGTAGTCCTATACCCGAGGGCAATCAGCCCCAGCATTTT. This sequence encodes CASSPIPEGNQPQHF.

Only a few counts were recorded for this clone. One end of the junction does not line up with germline, which may come from a read error. The chain uses TRBV6-1 and TRBJ1-4; 12 nucleotides agree with TRBD1. This CDR3 has 17 residues. Germline CDR1 is MNHNS and CDR2 is SASEGT. The CDR3 reads CASSVRGQGANTQNLFF. The CDR3 DNA reads as TGTGCCAGCAGTGTTCGGGGACAGGGGGCGAATACCCAAAATCTGTTTTTT.

V usage is TRBV30 and J usage is TRBJ1-4, with D possibly TRBD1 on 5 matching bases. This CDR3 comprises 11 residues. From germline, CDR1 is GTSNPN and CDR2 SVGIG (reference sequence). V was trimmed by 5 bases and J by 8 bases, leaving 9 bases between them. CDR3 sequence (DNA): TGTGCCTGGGTAGACAGCGAAAAACTGTTTTTT. This codes for CAWVDSEKLFF. Full variable domain (remainder filled in from reference TRBV30 and TRBJ1-4): SQTIHQWPATLVQPVGSPLSLECTVEGTSNPNLYWYRQAAGRGLQLLFYSVGIGQISSEVPQNLSASRPQDRQFILSSKKLLLSDSGFYLCAWVDSEKLFFGSGTQLSVL.

This chain connects TRBV4-1 to TRBJ1-5; the match to TRBD1 covers 8 bases. CDR1 is MGHRA and CDR2 is YSYEKL in the germline V gene. The CDR3 sequence is 19 residues long. The V and J ends lost 0 bases and 2 bases, in that order; junction bases with no gene match: 12. The CDR3, as DNA: TGCGCCAGCAGCCAAGATTGGGGTTCAGCGGACAGGGGCAATCAGCCCCAGCATTTT. It codes for CASSQDWGSADRGNQPQHF.

The table lists this clone with a few counts. CDR3 sequence: CAGRDRAYGYTF. CDR3 nucleotide sequence: TGTGCCGGCCGGGACAGGGCTTATGGCTACACCTTC. This chain connects TRBV28 to TRBJ1-2; 9 positions agree with TRBD1. V dropped 11 bases and J dropped 5; count of bases not matched to a gene: 6. CDR1 is MDHEN, CDR2 SYDVKM, per germline. The CDR3 spans 12 residues.

The table lists this clone with a count of one. The CDR3 reads CASSPRGYTQYF. As DNA, the CDR3 is TGTGCCAGCAGCCCCAGGGGGTATACGCAGTATTTT. The chain joins TRBV5-6 to TRBJ2-3; 7 nucleotides match TRBD1. The germline CDR1 and CDR2 sequences are SGHDT and YYEEEE. J lost 7 bases, V lost 4 bases, and 3 bases had no gene match. The CDR3 sequence is 12 residues long.

This chain connects TRBV2 to TRBJ1-6, with D uncertain. CDR1 SNHLY and CDR2 FYNNEI come from the germline V gene. V lost 6 bases, J lost 5 bases, and 8 bases lay in between. CDR3 size: 13 residues. CDR3 protein: CASRSENNSPLHF. The CDR3 coding sequence is TGTGCCAGCAGGTCGGAGAATAATTCACCCCTCCACTTT.

This chain joins TRBV5-1 and TRBJ2-1, with a weak D call TRBD1 (7 bases). Germline V gene lookup returns CDR1 SGHRS and CDR2 YFSETQ. V shed 3 bases and J shed 2 bases, with 18 bases lying between them. The CDR3 covers 17 residues. The CDR3 DNA is TGCGCCAGCAGCTCCAAAAATCAGGGGGGCGCCTACAATGAGCAGTTCTTC. Translated: CASSSKNQGGAYNEQFF.